Listed here are 22 T cell receptor beta chains from one sample, sequenced in a study of radiation and T cells in renal cell carcinoma. Sequencing used immunoSEQ multiplex PCR; TCRdb keeps in-frame clones, though not all of them. The table has roughly 9,000 clones, around 63% seen once. This sample's treatment: 15 Gy SBRT to primary tumor, nephrectomy 4 weeks later. This sample comprised tumor tissue, obtained from a patient whose treatment included radiotherapy and nephrectomy. The origin of the receptors is a woman in her fifties or sixties with renal cell carcinoma.

This clone showed up just once. The V call is TRBV9, the J call TRBJ2-3, with D possibly matching TRBD2 (6 bases). The CDR3 is 15 amino acids. CDR1 and CDR2 (germline): SGDLS, YYNGEE. V was trimmed by 3 bases and J by 0 bases, leaving 11 bases between them. The CDR3 loop is CASSALASSTDTQYF. The CDR3 DNA sequence: TGTGCCAGCAGCGCCCTAGCGTCTAGCACAGATACGCAGTATTTT.

The CDR3 is CASSPRLNTGELFF. CDR3 bases: TGCGCCAGCAGCCCCCGATTGAACACCGGGGAGCTGTTTTTT. The chain recombines TRBV5-1 with TRBJ2-2; the D is unclear. CDR1 SGHRS and CDR2 YFSETQ come from the germline V gene. V was trimmed by 4 bases and J by 1 base, leaving 8 bases between them. This CDR3 spans 14 amino acids. Complete variable domain (other parts from reference TRBV5-1 and TRBJ2-2): KAGVTQTPRYLIKTRGQQVTLSCSPISGHRSVSWYQQTPGQGLQFLFEYFSETQRNKGNFPGRFSGRQFSNSRSEMNVSTLELGDSALYLCASSPRLNTGELFFGEGSRLTVL.

The J gene is TRBJ2-7, the V gene TRBV7-2; TRBD1 matches 7 bases. In germline, CDR1 is SGHTA, CDR2 FQGNSA. The CDR3 totals 13 residues. Trimming at V came to 8 bases and at J to 2 bases, leaving 6 bases not matched to a gene. CDR3 nucleotides: TGTGCCAGCTCTGCGACAGGGACCTACGAGCAGTACTTC. Its protein product is CASSATGTYEQYF.

The chain joins TRBV20-1 to TRBJ1-1; D gene uncertain. The CDR3 has 11 amino acids. The germline V gene encodes CDR1 DFQATT and CDR2 SNEGSKA (reference sequence). V was pared by 0 bases and J by 10 bases, with 9 bases between. The CDR3 DNA is TGCAGTGCTAGAGACCTGCGGGCAGCTTTCTTT. This translates into CSARDLRAAFF.

This clone was found a few times. The V gene is TRBV18, the J gene TRBJ1-1, with D tentatively TRBD1 (6 bases). In germline, CDR1 is KGHSH, CDR2 LQKENI. V shed 3 bases and J shed 3 bases, with 11 bases lying between them. The CDR3 spans 14 residues. The CDR3 region is CASSPGGSDTEAFF. DNA for the CDR3: TGTGCCAGCTCACCGGGGGGCAGCGACACTGAAGCTTTCTTT.

This clone was seen a single time. The chain carries TRBV5-1 and TRBJ1-1; tentative D call: TRBD1 (5 bases). Germline CDR1 reads SGHRS; CDR2 reads YFSETQ. The CDR3 spans 11 residues. The V end was cut by 7 bases, the J end by 5 bases, with 9 bases between. DNA of the CDR3: TGCGCCAGCCGGGGGGAGACTGAAGCTTTCTTT. Amino acids: CASRGETEAFF.

The chain couples TRBV19 to TRBJ1-5, with D hard to call. The CDR3 sequence is 14 residues long. V was trimmed by 0 bases and J by 1 base, leaving 4 bases between them. Germline V gene lookup returns CDR1 LNHDA and CDR2 SQIVND (reference sequence). The CDR3 DNA follows: TGTGCCAGTAGTATAGAGGCGAGCAATCAGCCCCAGCATTTT. Amino acid sequence: CASSIEASNQPQHF.

V is TRBV4-1 and J is TRBJ2-1, with 7 bases matching TRBD1. CDR1 is MGHRA and CDR2 is YSYEKL in the germline V gene. V was clipped by 3 bases and J by 8 bases; unmatched bases: 4. The CDR3 length is 13 residues. The CDR3 nucleotides are TGCGCCAGCAGCCACCCAGGACAGGATGAGCAGTTCTTC. It translates to CASSHPGQDEQFF.

This chain links TRBV9 with TRBJ1-2; D unresolved. CDR3 length: 14 residues. CDR1 is SGDLS, CDR2 YYNGEE, per germline. With 5 bases removed from V and 2 bases from J, the gap between germline ends came to 13 bases. DNA for the CDR3: TGTGCCAGCAGTCATTCGGACTGGAACTATGGCTACACCTTC. Translation gives CASSHSDWNYGYTF.

This chain links TRBV7-6 with TRBJ1-1; no reliable D call. Germline V gene sequence: CDR1 SGHVS, CDR2 FNYEAQ. The CDR3 sequence is 13 residues long. With 5 bases removed from V and 2 bases from J, the gap between germline ends came to 9 bases. The DNA of the CDR3 is TGTGCCAGCAGCCTTGGTCAAAACACTGAAGCTTTCTTT. Encoded protein: CASSLGQNTEAFF.

The genes are TRBV7-2 and TRBJ2-1; 7 bases agree with TRBD2. The V segment lost 2 bases and the J segment 8 bases; nucleotides outside the gene matches: 18. The CDR3 is 18 amino acids. Germline V gene sequence: CDR1 SGHTA, CDR2 FQGNSA. CDR3 in amino acids: CASSLKYAGRAGSDEQFF. Here the CDR3 DNA reads TGTGCCAGCAGCTTAAAATACGCGGGGAGAGCGGGGAGCGATGAGCAGTTCTTC.

V gene TRBV4-1 combines with J gene TRBJ2-4, with D hard to call. Germline V gene lookup returns CDR1 MGHRA and CDR2 YSYEKL. V shed 0 bases and J shed 13 bases, with 7 bases lying between them. CDR3 length equals 11 residues. The CDR3 loop is CASSQETKQYF. CDR3 DNA sequence: TGCGCCAGCAGCCAAGAAACTAAACAGTACTTC.

The J gene is TRBJ2-1, the V gene TRBV29-1; D remains ambiguous. The CDR3 is 13 amino acids. Trimming shortened V by 4 bases and J by 0 bases, and 7 bases separated the two germline ends. Per germline, CDR1 SQVTM and CDR2 ANQGSEA. The CDR3, as DNA: TGCAGCGTTGTAGGGTTCTCCTACAATGAGCAGTTCTTC. Protein: CSVVGFSYNEQFF.

The chain recombines TRBV6-5 with TRBJ2-3, with a tentative D call TRBD1 (7 bases). In germline, CDR1 is MNHEY, CDR2 SVGAGI. V lost 5 bases and J 5 bases, leaving 17 bases between the germline ends. The CDR3 has 15 residues. CDR3: CASSGRTGGLDTQYF. In nucleotides, the CDR3 is TGTGCCAGCAGTGGCCGGACAGGAGGGTTAGATACGCAGTATTTT.

This chain uses TRBV5-6 with TRBJ1-4; TRBD1 matches 9 bases. Per the germline V gene, CDR1 is SGHDT and CDR2 is YYEEEE. This CDR3 contains 15 residues. The trim removed 3 bases at V and 8 bases at J, leaving 8 bases unmatched. The CDR3 nucleotides read TGTGCCAGCAGCTCAACAGGGGGCCTTGGAGAAAAACTGTTTTTT. Its translation: CASSSTGGLGEKLFF.

This clone is medium-sized by share. The chain has TRBV9 and TRBJ2-3; the D gene is possibly TRBD2 (6 bases). The CDR3 totals 15 residues. V lost 1 base and J lost 3, with 12 bases in between. Germline CDR1 is SGDLS and CDR2 is YYNGEE. The CDR3, as DNA: TGTGCCAGCAGCGTAAGGGGCGGGACGACAGATACGCAGTATTTT. Protein sequence: CASSVRGGTTDTQYF. The variable domain in full, with the rest retrieved from reference TRBV9 and TRBJ2-3, is DSGVTQTPKHLITATGQRVTLRCSPRSGDLSVYWYQQSLDQGLQFLIQYYNGEERAKGNILERFSAQQFPDLHSELNLSSLELGDSALYFCASSVRGGTTDTQYFGPGTRLTVL.

The V gene is TRBV5-7, the J gene TRBJ2-3; perhaps TRBD2 as D (5 bases). TRBV5-7 is known as an ORF, though its function is uncertain. This CDR3 is 11 amino acids long. V was pared by 9 bases and J by 6 bases, with 11 bases between. CDR3 sequence reads: CANIREDTQYF. CDR3 coding DNA: TGTGCCAACATAAGGGAGGATACGCAGTATTTT.

This sequence joins TRBV11-2 and TRBJ2-5, with TRBD1 as a possible D gene (5 bases). Germline values: CDR1 SGHAT, CDR2 FQNNGV. V dropped 1 base and J dropped 1 base, with 10 bases sitting between them. The CDR3 runs to 15 residues. CDR3 in amino acids: CASSLAQGGQETQYF. DNA of the CDR3: TGTGCCAGCAGCTTAGCCCAGGGTGGCCAAGAGACCCAGTACTTC. Full variable domain (outside the CDR3, taken from reference TRBV11-2 and TRBJ2-5): EAGVAQSPRYKIIEKRQSVAFWCNPISGHATLYWYQQILGQGPKLLIQFQNNGVVDDSQLPKDRFSAERLKGVDSTLKIQPAKLEDSAVYLCASSLAQGGQETQYFGPGTRLLVL.

The V gene is TRBV7-2, the J gene TRBJ1-2; 9 nucleotides align to TRBD1. CDR1 is SGHTA and CDR2 is FQGNSA in the germline V gene. The CDR3 loop spans 13 amino acids. J lost 7 bases, V lost 5 bases, and 5 bases had no gene match. The CDR3 nucleotides are TGTGCCAGCAGCGTCGACAGGGGGTCTGGCTACACCTTC. Translating gives CASSVDRGSGYTF.

V is TRBV2 and J is TRBJ2-1, with TRBD2 matching 9 bases. The trim removed 10 bases at V and 6 bases at J, leaving 13 bases unmatched. Per the germline V gene, CDR1 is SNHLY and CDR2 is FYNNEI. The CDR3 spans 15 residues. The CDR3 DNA sequence: TGTGCCACACACCTTACAGCGGGAGGTTCCAATGAGCAGTTCTTC. Translated, it gives CATHLTAGGSNEQFF. Full variable domain (remainder filled in from reference TRBV2 and TRBJ2-1): EPEVTQTPSHQVTQMGQEVILRCVPISNHLYFYWYRQILGQKVEFLVSFYNNEISEKSEIFDDQFSVERPDGSNFTLKIRSTKLEDSAMYFCATHLTAGGSNEQFFGPGTRLTVL.

The CDR3 DNA reads TGTGCCAGCAGCTTAACCAAGGGGACTGAAGCTTTCTTT. It codes for CASSLTKGTEAFF. The rearrangement links TRBV7-8 to TRBJ1-1; maybe TRBD1 (5 bases). Germline V gene lookup returns CDR1 SGHVS and CDR2 FQNEAQ. With 2 bases removed from V and 5 bases from J, the gap between germline ends came to 9 bases. The CDR3 covers 13 residues.

This sequence joins TRBV28 and TRBJ2-3; D call uncertain. V gave up 3 bases and J gave up 7 bases, with 8 bases separating them. The CDR3 covers 12 residues. Germline CDR1 is MDHEN and CDR2 is SYDVKM. Written as DNA, the CDR3 is TGTGCCAGCAGTTTCGATCTGAATACGCAGTATTTT. Translated, it gives CASSFDLNTQYF.